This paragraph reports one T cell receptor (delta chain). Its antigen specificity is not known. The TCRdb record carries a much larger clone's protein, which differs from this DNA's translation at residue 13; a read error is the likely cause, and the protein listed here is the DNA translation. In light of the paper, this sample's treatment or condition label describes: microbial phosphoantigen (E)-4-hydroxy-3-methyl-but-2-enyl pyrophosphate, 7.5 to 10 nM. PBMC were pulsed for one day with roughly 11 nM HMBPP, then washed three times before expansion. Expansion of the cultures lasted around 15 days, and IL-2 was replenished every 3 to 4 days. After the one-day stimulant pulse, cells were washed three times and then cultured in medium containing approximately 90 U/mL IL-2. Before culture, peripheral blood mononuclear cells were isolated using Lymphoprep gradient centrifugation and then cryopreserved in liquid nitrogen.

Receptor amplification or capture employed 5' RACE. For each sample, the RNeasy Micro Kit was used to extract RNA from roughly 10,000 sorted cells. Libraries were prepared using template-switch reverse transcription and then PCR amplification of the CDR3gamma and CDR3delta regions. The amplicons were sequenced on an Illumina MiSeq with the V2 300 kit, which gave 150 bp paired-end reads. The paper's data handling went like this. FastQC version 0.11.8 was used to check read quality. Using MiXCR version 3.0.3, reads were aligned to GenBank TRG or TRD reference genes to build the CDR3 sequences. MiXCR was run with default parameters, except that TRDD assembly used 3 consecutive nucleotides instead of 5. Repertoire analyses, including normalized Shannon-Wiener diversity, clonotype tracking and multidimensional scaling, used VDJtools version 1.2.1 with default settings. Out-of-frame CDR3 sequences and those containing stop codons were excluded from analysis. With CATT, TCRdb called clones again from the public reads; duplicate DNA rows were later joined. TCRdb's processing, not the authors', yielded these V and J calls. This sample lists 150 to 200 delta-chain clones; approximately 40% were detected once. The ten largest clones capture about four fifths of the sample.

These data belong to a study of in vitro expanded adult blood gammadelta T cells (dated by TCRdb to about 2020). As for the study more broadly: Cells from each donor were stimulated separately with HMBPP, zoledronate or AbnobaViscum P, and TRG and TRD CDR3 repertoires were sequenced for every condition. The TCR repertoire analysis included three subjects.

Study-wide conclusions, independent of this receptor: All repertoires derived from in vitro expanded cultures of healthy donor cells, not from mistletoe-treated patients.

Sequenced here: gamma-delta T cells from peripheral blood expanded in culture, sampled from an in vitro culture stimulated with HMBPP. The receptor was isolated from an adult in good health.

The sequenced DNA: TGTGCCTGTTTACCCTTACTGGGGGATAAAAGGGTCATCGATAAACTCATCTTT. It translates as CACLPLLGDKRVIDKLIF. The rearrangement combines TRDV2 with TRDJ1; TRDD3 matches 11 bases in the middle. The J gene is not listed in TCRdb, so it was assigned here from a DNA match to germline. The germline V gene gives CDR1 as GEAIGNYY and CDR2 as EKD. The CDR3 goes from the cysteine to the phenylalanine over 18 residues. Here the CDR3 DNA is all that survives: 54 bases in frame from base 1. V ends up 6 bases short and J 4 bases short, with an unmatched junction base count of 18.